One and the same sample provided the 2 T cell receptor beta chains below, sequenced in a study of siplizumab effects on memory and regulatory T cells. The protocol was immunoSEQ multiplex PCR, while the TCRdb copy is restricted to in-frame clones and leaves out a portion. This table has 70,000 or so clones, about 90% appearing once. The sequencing sample was made of CD8+ T cells sorted from blood. These TCRs come from a human donor in good health.

V is TRBV27 and J is TRBJ1-1, with D perhaps TRBD1 (5 bases). Trimming removed 1 base at V and 0 bases at J, with 6 bases between. This CDR3 comprises 14 residues. Germline V gene sequence: CDR1 MNHEY, CDR2 SMNVEV (reference sequence). The chain's CDR3 is CASSLWGVNTEAFF. In DNA, the CDR3 is TGTGCCAGCAGTTTATGGGGGGTGAACACTGAAGCTTTCTTT.

The V and J genes are TRBV5-1 and TRBJ2-7; 9 positions agree with TRBD1. This CDR3 spans 15 amino acids. CDR1 and CDR2 (germline): SGHRS, YFSETQ. V was pared by 2 bases and J by 5 bases, with 8 bases of the junction left unmatched. In nucleotides, the CDR3 is TGCGCCAGCAGCTTAACCGGGACAGGGCACAACGAGCAGTACTTC. Translated, it gives CASSLTGTGHNEQYF.